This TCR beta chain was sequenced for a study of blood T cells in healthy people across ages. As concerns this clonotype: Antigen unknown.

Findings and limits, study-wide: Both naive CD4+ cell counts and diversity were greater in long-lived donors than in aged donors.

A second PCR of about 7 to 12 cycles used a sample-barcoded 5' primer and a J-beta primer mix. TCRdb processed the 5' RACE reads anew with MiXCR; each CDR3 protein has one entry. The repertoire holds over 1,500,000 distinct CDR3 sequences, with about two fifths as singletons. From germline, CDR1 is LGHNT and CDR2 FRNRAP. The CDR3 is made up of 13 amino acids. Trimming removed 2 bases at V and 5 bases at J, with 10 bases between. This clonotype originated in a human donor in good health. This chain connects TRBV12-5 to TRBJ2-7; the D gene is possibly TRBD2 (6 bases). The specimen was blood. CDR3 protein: CASGLMTSNEQYF. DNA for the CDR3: TGTGCTAGTGGTTTGATGACTAGTAACGAGCAGTACTTC.